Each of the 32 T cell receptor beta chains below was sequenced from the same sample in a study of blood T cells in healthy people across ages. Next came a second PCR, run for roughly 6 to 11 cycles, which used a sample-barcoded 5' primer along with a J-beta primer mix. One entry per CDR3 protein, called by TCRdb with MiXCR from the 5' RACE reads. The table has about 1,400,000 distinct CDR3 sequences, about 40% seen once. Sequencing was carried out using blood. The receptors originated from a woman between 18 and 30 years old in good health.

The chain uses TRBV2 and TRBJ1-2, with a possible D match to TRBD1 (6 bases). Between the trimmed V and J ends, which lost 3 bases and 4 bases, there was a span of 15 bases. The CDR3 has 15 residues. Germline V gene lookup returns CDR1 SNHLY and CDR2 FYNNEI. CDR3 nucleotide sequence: TGTGCCAGCAGTGATCAGGGGATGTCCTCCTATGGCTACACCTTC. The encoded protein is CASSDQGMSSYGYTF.

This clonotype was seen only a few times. The CDR3 reads CSASTGAGKETQYF. Written as DNA, the CDR3 is TGCAGTGCCTCGACAGGGGCCGGGAAAGAGACCCAGTACTTC. This chain uses TRBV20-1 with TRBJ2-5; 8 positions agree with TRBD1. The junction had 9 bases not matched to a gene; V was cut back by 6 bases and J by 3 bases. Germline-derived CDR1 and CDR2 are DFQATT and SNEGSKA (reference sequence). This CDR3 is built from 14 residues.

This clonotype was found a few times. CDR3 amino acids: CASRWTSGPGDQYF. Here the CDR3 DNA reads TGCGCCAGCAGATGGACTAGCGGGCCCGGGGACCAGTACTTC. The gene calls are TRBV5-1 and TRBJ2-5; 11 nucleotides agree with TRBD2. Trimming cost V 5 bases and J 10 bases; bases outside gene matches: 10. CDR1 and CDR2 from the germline V gene are SGHRS and YFSETQ. CDR3 size: 14 residues.

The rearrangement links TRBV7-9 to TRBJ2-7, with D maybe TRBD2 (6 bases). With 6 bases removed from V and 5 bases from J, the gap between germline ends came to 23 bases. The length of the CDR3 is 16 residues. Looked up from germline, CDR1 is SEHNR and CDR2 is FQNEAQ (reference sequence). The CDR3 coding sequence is TGTGCCAGCAGTCCTGCGTCGGGACTCCGGTATGACGAGCAGTACTTC. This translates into CASSPASGLRYDEQYF.

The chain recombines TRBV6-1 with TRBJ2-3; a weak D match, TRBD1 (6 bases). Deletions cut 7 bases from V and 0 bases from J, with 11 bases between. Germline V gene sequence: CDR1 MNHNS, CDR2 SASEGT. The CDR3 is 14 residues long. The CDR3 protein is CASKRGGSTDTQYF. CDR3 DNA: TGTGCCAGCAAGAGAGGGGGTAGCACAGATACGCAGTATTTT.

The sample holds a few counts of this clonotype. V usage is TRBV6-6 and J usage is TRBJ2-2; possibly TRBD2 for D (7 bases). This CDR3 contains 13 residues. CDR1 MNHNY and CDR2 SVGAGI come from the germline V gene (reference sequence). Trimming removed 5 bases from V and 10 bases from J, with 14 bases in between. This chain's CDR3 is CASSQKGGKELFF. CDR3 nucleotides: TGTGCCAGCAGTCAGAAGGGGGGGAAGGAGCTGTTTTTT.

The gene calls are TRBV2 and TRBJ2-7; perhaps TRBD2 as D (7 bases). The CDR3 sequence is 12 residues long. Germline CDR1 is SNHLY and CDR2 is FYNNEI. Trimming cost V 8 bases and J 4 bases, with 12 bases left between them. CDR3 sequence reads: CASEGGVYEQYF. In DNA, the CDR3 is TGTGCCAGCGAGGGGGGGGTTTACGAGCAGTACTTC.

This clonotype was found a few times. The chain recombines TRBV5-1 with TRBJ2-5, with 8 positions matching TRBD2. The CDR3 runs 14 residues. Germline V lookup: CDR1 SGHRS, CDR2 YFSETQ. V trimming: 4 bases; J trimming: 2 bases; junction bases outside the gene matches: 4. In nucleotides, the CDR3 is TGCGCCAGCAGCGCGGGGGGCCGACAAGAGACCCAGTACTTC. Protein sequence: CASSAGGRQETQYF.

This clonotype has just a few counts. DNA of the CDR3: TGCAGTGCTAGGGGGGGCCCAGATACGCAGTATTTT. It is translated as CSARGGPDTQYF. The gene calls are TRBV20-1 and TRBJ2-3, with D perhaps assigned TRBD1 or TRBD2 (6 bases each). The CDR3 has 12 residues. The ends were cut back, 3 bases at V and 4 bases at J, with 8 bases in the middle. Germline V CDR1 and CDR2: DFQATT, SNEGSKA (reference sequence).

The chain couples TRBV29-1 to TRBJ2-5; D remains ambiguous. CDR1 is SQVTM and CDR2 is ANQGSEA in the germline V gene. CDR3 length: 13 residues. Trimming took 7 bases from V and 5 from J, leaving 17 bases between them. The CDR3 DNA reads TGCAGCGCCACCGGCGACCCAAGGGAGACCCAGTACTTC. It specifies CSATGDPRETQYF.

The CDR3 nucleotides are TGTGCCAGCAGCTTAGAGGGTGTTAGCGGGAGAGGAACGATCTCCTACGAGCAGTACTTC. The encoded protein is CASSLEGVSGRGTISYEQYF. V is TRBV11-2 and J is TRBJ2-7, with 9 bases identical to TRBD2. The trim removed 0 bases at V and 0 bases at J, leaving 15 bases unmatched. The CDR3 runs to 20 residues. The germline gives CDR1 SGHAT, CDR2 FQNNGV. Together with reference TRBV11-2 and TRBJ2-7, the CDR3 gives the full variable domain: EAGVAQSPRYKIIEKRQSVAFWCNPISGHATLYWYQQILGQGPKLLIQFQNNGVVDDSQLPKDRFSAERLKGVDSTLKIQPAKLEDSAVYLCASSLEGVSGRGTISYEQYFGPGTRLTVT.

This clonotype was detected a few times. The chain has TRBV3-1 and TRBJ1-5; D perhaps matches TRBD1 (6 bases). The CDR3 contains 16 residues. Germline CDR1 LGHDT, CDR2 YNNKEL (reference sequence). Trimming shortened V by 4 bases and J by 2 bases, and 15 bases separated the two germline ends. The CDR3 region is CASSRRGGQGNQPQHF. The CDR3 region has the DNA TGTGCCAGCAGCCGCCGTGGGGGACAAGGCAATCAGCCCCAGCATTTT.

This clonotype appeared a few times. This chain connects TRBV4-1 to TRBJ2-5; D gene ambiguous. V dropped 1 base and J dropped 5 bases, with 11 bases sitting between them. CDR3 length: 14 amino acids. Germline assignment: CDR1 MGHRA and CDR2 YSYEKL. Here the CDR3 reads CASSQGPTGETQYF. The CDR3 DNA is TGCGCCAGCAGCCAAGGGCCCACTGGCGAGACCCAGTACTTC.

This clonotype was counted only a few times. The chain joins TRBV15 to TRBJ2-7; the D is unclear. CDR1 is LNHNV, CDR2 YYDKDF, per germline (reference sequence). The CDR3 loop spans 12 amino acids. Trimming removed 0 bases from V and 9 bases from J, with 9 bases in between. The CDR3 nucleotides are TGTGCCACCAGCAGAGATCGACTGGGGCAGTACTTC. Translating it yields CATSRDRLGQYF.

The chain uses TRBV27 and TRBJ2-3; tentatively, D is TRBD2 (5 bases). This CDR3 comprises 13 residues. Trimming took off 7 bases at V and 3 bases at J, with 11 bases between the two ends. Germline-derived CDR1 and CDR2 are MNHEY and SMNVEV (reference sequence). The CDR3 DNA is TGTGCCAGCAAAGGGCCGGGGACAGATACGCAGTATTTT. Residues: CASKGPGTDTQYF.

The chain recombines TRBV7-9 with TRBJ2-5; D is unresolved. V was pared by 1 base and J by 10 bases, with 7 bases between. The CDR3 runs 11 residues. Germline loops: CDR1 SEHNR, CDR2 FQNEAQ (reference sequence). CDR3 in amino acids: CASSLGPDQYF. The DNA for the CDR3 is TGTGCCAGCAGCTTAGGGCCCGACCAGTACTTC.

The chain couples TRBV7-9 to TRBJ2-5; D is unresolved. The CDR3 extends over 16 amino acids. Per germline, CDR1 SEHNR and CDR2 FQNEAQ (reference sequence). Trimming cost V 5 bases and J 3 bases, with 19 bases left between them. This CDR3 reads CASSQPPTREKETQYF. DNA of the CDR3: TGTGCCAGCAGCCAGCCACCGACAAGGGAAAAAGAGACCCAGTACTTC.

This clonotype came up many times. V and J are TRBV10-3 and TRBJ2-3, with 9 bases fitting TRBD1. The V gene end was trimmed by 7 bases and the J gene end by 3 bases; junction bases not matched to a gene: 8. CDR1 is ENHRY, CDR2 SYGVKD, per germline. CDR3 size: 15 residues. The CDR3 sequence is CAIKRQGGLTDTQYF. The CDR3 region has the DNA TGTGCCATCAAACGACAGGGGGGGCTAACAGATACGCAGTATTTT.

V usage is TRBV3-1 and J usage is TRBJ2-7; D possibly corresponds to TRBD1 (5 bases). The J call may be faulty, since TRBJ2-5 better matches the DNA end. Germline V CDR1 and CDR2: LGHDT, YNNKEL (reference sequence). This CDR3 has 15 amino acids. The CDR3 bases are TGTGCCAGCAGCCTCCTGGGTGCAGGGCGGGAGACCCAGTACTTC. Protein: CASSLLGAGRETQYF.

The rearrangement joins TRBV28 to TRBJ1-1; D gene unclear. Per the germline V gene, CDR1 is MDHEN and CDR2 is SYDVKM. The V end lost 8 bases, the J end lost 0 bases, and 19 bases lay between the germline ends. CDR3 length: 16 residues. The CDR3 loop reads CASSRDIEVMNTEAFF. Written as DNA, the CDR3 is TGTGCCAGCTCTCGGGATATAGAAGTCATGAACACTGAAGCTTTCTTT.

In DNA, the CDR3 is TGTGCCAGCAGCCAAGATCTTCGGGGGAAAGTTGCCACTGAAGCTTTCTTT. Amino acid sequence: CASSQDLRGKVATEAFF. The chain couples TRBV14 to TRBJ1-1; tentative D call: TRBD1 (5 bases). Germline CDR1 is SGHDN and CDR2 is FVKESK. CDR3 length: 17 amino acids. The V gene lost 0 bases and the J gene lost 4 bases, with 18 bases spanning the gap. Filled out from reference TRBV14 and TRBJ1-1, the complete variable domain reads EAGVTQFPSHSVIEKGQTVTLRCDPISGHDNLYWYRRVMGKEIKFLLHFVKESKQDESGMPNNRFLAERTGGTYSTLKVQPAELEDSGVYFCASSQDLRGKVATEAFFGQGTRLTVV.

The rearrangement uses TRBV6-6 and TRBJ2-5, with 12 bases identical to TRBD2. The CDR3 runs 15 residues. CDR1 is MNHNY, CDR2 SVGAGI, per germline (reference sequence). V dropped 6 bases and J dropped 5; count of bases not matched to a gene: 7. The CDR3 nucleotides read TGTGCCAGCAGGTGGACTAGCGGGGTTGGGGAGACCCAGTACTTC. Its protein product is CASRWTSGVGETQYF.

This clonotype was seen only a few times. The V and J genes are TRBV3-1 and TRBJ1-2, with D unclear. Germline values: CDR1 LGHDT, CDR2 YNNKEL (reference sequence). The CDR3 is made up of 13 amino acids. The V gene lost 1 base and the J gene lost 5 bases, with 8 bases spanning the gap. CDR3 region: CASSQGVAYGYTF. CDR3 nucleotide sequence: TGTGCCAGCAGCCAAGGAGTAGCGTATGGCTACACCTTC.

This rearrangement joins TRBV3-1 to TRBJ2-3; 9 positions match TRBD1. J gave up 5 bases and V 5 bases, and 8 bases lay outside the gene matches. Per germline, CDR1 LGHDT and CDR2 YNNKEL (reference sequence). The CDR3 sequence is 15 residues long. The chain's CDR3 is CASSIDRGEGDTQYF. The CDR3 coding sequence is TGTGCCAGCAGCATCGACAGGGGGGAGGGAGATACGCAGTATTTT.

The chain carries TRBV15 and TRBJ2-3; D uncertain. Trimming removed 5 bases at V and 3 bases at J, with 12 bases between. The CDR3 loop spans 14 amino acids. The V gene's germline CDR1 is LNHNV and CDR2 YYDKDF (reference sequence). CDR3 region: CATSVETSTDTQYF. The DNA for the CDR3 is TGTGCCACCAGCGTAGAAACCTCTACAGATACGCAGTATTTT.

In nucleotides, the CDR3 is TGTGCCAGCAGCTTGCTCGCCAGGGGGAACACTGAAGCTTTCTTT. As protein: CASSLLARGNTEAFF. This chain connects TRBV11-2 to TRBJ1-1; tentatively, D is TRBD1 (6 bases). Germline V gives CDR1 SGHAT, CDR2 FQNNGV. V was shortened by 3 bases and J by 1 base, with 12 bases between the two germline ends. The CDR3 runs to 15 residues.

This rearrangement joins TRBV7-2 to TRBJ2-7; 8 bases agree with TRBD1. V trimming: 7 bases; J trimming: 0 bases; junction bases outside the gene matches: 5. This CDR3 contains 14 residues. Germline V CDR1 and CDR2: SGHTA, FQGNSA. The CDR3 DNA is TGTGCCAGCACCCCGACAGGGGCCTCCTACGAGCAGTACTTC. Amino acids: CASTPTGASYEQYF.

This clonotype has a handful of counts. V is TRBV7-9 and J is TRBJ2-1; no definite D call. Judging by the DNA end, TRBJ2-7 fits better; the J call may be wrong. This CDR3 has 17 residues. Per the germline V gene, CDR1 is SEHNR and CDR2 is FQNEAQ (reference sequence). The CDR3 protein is CASSLAQLSKTYNEQYF. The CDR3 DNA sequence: TGTGCCAGCAGCTTAGCCCAGTTATCTAAGACCTACAATGAGCAGTACTTC.

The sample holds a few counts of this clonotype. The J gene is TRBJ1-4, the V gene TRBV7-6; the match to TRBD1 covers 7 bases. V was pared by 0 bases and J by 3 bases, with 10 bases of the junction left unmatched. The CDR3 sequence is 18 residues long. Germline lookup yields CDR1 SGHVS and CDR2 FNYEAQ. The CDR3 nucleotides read TGTGCCAGCAGCTTAGCGCGACAGGGAGCTTCGGCTAATGAAAAACTGTTTTTT. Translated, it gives CASSLARQGASANEKLFF.

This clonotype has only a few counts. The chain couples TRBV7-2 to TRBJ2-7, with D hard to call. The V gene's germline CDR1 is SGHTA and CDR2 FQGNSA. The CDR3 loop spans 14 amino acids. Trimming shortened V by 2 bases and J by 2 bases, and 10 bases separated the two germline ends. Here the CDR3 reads CASSLKGRAYEQYF. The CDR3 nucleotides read TGTGCCAGCAGCTTAAAAGGTCGGGCCTACGAGCAGTACTTC.

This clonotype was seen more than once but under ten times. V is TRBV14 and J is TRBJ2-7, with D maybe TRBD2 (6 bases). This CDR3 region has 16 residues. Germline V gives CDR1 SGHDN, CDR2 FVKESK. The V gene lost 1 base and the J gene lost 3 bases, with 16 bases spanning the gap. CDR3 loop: CASSQGRLDLSYEQYF. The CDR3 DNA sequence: TGTGCCAGCAGCCAAGGTCGACTAGACCTAAGCTACGAGCAGTACTTC.

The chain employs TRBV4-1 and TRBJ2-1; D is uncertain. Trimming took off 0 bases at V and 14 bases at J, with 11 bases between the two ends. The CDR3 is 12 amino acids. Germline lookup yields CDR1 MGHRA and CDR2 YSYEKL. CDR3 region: CASSQDSRLKFF. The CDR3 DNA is TGCGCCAGCAGCCAAGATAGTAGATTGAAGTTCTTC.